The subject of this entry is one T cell receptor beta chain. This sample was included in a study of blood T cell repertoires in COVID-19. Looking at the study overall: There were acute and convalescent COVID-19 samples, and they came from the United States, Italy and Spain. Sources were T cells, B-cell-depleted T cells, or PBMCs; the material itself was cDNA or gDNA.

Source study methods: Amplification of reference gene primers provided the estimated nucleated cell counts. This table comes from immunoSEQ multiplex PCR, and its TCRdb copy is limited to in-frame clones, with some not included. V and J calls and clone size are given by that table; D and trimming were obtained from the DNA. The table has some 90,000 clones, about 88% seen once. This CDR3 spans 15 amino acids. V was clipped by 5 bases and J by 4 bases, with 16 bases between them. Germline V gene sequence: CDR1 LNHDA, CDR2 SQIVND (reference sequence). This chain connects TRBV19 to TRBJ2-3; weak D call: TRBD1 (6 bases). The TCR comes from a woman of 80 years or more with acute or convalescent COVID-19. Material for sequencing was peripheral blood. CDR3 loop: CASSLGAGFADTQYF. The CDR3 nucleotides are TGTGCCAGTAGTCTGGGGGCTGGGTTTGCAGATACGCAGTATTTT. Full variable domain (remainder filled in from reference TRBV19 and TRBJ2-3): DGGITQSPKYLFRKEGQNVTLSCEQNLNHDAMYWYRQDPGQGLRLIYYSQIVNDFQKGDIAEGYSVSREKKESFPLTVTSAQKNPTAFYLCASSLGAGFADTQYFGPGTRLTVL.